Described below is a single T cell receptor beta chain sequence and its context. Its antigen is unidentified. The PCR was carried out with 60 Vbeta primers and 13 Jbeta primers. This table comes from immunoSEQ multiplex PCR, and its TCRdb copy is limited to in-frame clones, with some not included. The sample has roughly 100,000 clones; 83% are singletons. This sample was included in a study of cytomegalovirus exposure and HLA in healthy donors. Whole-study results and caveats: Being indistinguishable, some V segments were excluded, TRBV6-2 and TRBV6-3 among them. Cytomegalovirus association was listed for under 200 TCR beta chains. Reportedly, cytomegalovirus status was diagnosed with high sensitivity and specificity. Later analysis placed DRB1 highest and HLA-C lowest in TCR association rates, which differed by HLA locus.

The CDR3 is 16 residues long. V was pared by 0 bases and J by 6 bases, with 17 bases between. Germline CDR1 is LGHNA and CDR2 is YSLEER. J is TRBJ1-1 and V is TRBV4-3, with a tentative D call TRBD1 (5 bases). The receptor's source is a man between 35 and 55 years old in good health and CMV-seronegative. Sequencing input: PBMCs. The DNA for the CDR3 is TGCGCCAGCAGCCAAGATTCGTTTAGCAGGGACTCTGAAGCTTTCTTT. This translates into CASSQDSFSRDSEAFF.